This entry is about one T cell receptor beta chain. TCRdb fed the RT-PCR reads into MiXCR, producing one record per CDR3 protein. The data hold fewer than 800,000 distinct CDR3 sequences, with approximately 15% observed a single time. This CDR3 region has 12 residues. J lost 6 bases, V lost 5 bases, and 3 bases had no gene match. Germline CDR1 and CDR2: DFQATT and SNEGSKA (reference sequence). The sequenced sample consisted of memory CD4+ T cells from blood. The rearrangement uses TRBV20-1 and TRBJ1-5, with 8 bases matching TRBD1. This sequence was found in a female donor in good health, serving as a healthy control. The CDR3 region has the DNA TGCAGTGCTCCGACAGGGGTTCAGCCCCAGCATTTT. It yields the protein CSAPTGVQPQHF.